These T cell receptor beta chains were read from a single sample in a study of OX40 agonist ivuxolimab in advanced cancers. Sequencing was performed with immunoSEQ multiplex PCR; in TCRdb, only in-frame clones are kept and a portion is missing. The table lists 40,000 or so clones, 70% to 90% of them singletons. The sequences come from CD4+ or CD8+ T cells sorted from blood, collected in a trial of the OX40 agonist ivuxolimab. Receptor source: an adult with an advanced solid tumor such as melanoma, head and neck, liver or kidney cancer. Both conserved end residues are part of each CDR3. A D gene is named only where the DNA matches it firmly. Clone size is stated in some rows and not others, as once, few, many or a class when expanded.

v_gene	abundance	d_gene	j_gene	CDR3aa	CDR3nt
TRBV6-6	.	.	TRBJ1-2	CASSLRGADEGYTF	TGTGCCAGCAGTTTGCGGGGGGCGGATGAAGGCTACACCTTC
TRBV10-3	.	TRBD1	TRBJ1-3	CAISESKGAQGATGTDF	TGTGCCATCAGTGAGTCGAAAGGGGCACAGGGGGCGACGGGCACAGATTTT
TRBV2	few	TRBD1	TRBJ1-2	CASSPGTGDFRRYGYTF	TGTGCCAGCAGCCCCGGGACAGGGGACTTTCGGCGCTATGGCTACACCTTC
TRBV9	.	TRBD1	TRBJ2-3	CASSVAQGDTQYF	TGTGCCAGCAGCGTCGCACAGGGGGATACGCAGTATTTT
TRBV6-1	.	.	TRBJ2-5	CASTFIGQRGETQYF	TGTGCCAGCACCTTCATCGGACAGAGAGGAGAGACCCAGTACTTC
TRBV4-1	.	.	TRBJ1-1	CASRKGQGPTEAFF	TGCGCCAGCAGAAAAGGCCAGGGGCCCACTGAAGCTTTCTTT
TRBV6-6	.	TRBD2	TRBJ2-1	CASSRLAGESNEQFF	TGTGCCAGCAGTCGGCTAGCGGGAGAATCCAATGAGCAGTTCTTC
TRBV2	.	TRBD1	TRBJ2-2	CASSKRTGVTGELFF	TGTGCCAGCAGTAAGAGGACAGGGGTCACCGGGGAGCTGTTTTTT
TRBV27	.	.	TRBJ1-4	CASSLGTVGEKLFF	TGTGCCAGCAGTTTAGGCACGGTAGGAGAAAAACTGTTTTTT
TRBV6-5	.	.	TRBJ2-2	CASRNRGIDTGELFF	TGTGCCAGCAGAAACCGCGGGATAGACACCGGGGAGCTGTTTTTT
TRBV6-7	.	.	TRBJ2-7	CASRLDRTKSYEQYF	TGTGCCAGCAGACTAGACAGAACCAAATCCTACGAGCAGTACTTC
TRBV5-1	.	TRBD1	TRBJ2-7	CAAARDRGSYEQYF	TGCGCAGCAGCCCGGGACAGGGGATCCTACGAGCAGTACTTC
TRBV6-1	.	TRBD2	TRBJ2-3	CASSDLAGVADTQYF	TGTGCCAGCAGTGACTTAGCGGGGGTGGCAGATACGCAGTATTTT
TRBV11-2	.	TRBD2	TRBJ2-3	CASSFRSGRSTDTQYF	TGTGCCAGCTCCTTTAGAAGCGGGAGGAGCACAGATACGCAGTATTTT
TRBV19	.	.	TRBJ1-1	CASSIPGALNTEAFF	TGTGCCAGTAGTATCCCCGGGGCCCTGAACACTGAAGCTTTCTTT
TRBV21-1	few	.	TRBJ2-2	CASSKVTGHPGELFF	TGTGCCAGCAGCAAAGTGACAGGGCATCCCGGGGAGCTGTTTTTT
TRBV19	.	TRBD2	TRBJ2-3	CASKGGGSTDTQYF	TGTGCCAGTAAAGGCGGGGGGTCCACAGATACGCAGTATTTT
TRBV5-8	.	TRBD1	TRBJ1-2	CASSSWTGEGGYTF	TGTGCCAGCAGCTCGTGGACAGGGGAGGGTGGCTACACCTTC
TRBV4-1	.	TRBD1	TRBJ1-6	CASSQDLGQGRGIYNSPLHF	TGCGCCAGCAGTCAAGACCTCGGACAGGGGAGAGGTATCTATAATTCACCCCTCCACTTT
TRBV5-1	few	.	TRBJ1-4	CASSLGGTNEKLFF	TGCGCCAGCAGCTTGGGGGGTACTAATGAAAAACTGTTTTTT